This TCR beta chain comes out of a study of T-cell memory formation after mild COVID-19. This clonotype appeared a few times. Its antigen is as yet unknown. Whole-study findings and limits: Mainly in CM and EM were contracting CD4+ clones; CD8+ were in EMRA.

With constant-segment primers, 5'RACE yielded cDNA libraries of TCR alpha and TCR beta that carried sample barcodes and UMIs. In TCRdb, the 5' RACE reads were re-called with MiXCR into one record per CDR3 protein. Of hundreds of thousands of distinct CDR3 sequences in the sample, around 17% were seen once. This clonotype was obtained from an adult woman who had mild COVID-19 (a few samples of this study predate the infection). Cell type and time point are not known. Sequencing used PBMCs or a T cell subset sorted from them (not recorded which).

DNA for the CDR3: TGTGCCAGCAGCTTAACCCTGGACGAGCAGTACTTC. As protein: CASSLTLDEQYF. The chain has TRBV7-9 and TRBJ2-7; D call uncertain. Trimming took 2 bases from V and 5 from J, leaving 7 bases between them. This CDR3 has 12 amino acids. From germline, CDR1 is SEHNR and CDR2 FQNEAQ (reference sequence).